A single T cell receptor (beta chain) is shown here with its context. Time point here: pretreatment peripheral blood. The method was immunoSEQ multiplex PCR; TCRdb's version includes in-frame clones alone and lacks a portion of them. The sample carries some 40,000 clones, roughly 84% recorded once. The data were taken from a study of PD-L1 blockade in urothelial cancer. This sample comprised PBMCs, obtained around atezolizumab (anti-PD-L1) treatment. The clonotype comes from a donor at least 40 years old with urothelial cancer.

Here the CDR3 reads CASSRLAAIDTQYF. In nucleotides, the CDR3 is TGTGCCAGCAGTCGACTAGCGGCAATAGATACGCAGTATTTT. The V call is TRBV14, the J call TRBJ2-3; the match to TRBD2 covers 9 bases. This CDR3 has 14 residues. With V trimmed by 6 bases and J by 5 bases, 6 bases remained unmatched. CDR1 and CDR2 (germline): SGHDN, FVKESK.